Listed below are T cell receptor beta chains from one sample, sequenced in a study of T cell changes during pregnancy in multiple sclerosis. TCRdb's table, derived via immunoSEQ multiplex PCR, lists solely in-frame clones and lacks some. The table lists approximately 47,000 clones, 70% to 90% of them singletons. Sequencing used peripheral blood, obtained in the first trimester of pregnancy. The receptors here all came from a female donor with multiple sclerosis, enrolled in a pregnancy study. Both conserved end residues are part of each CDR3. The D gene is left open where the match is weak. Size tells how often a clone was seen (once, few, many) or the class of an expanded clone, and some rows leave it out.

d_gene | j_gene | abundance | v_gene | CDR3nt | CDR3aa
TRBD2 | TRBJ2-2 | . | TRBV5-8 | TGTGCCAGCACTGGGCCGGGCCCCCGCCCGGGCGGGGGGAACACCGGGGAGCTGTTTTTT | CASTGPGPRPGGGNTGELFF
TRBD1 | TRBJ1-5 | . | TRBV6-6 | TGTGCCACCACGCCCGGGACAGCTAAGCCCCAGCATTTT | CATTPGTAKPQHF
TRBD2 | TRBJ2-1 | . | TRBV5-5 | TGTGCCAGCAGCTTGGCCCGGGGGGGTTACAATGAGCAGTTCTTC | CASSLARGGYNEQFF
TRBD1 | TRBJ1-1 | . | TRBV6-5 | TGTGCCAGCAGACCGGGACAGGGGCCGGCTGAAGCTTTCTTT | CASRPGQGPAEAFF
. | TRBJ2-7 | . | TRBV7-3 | TGTGCCAGCAGAAAATGGCGGGGACCCTACGAGCAGTACTTC | CASRKWRGPYEQYF
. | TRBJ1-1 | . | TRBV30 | TGTGCCTGGAGTGGCCGGGTGGAATCGCGAGCTTTCTTT | CAWSGRVESRAFF
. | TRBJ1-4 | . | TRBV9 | TGTGCCAGCAGCGTAGAGCGGGGTGAGGAAAAACTGTTTTTT | CASSVERGEEKLFF
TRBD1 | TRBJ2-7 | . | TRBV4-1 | TGCGCCAGCAGCCCCCTCCCGAGGACAGGGGGAGGGAGTCCCTACGAGCAGTACTTC | CASSPLPRTGGGSPYEQYF
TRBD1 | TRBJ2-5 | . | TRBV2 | TGTGCCAGCCTTTGGGGGACAGGGAGAGAGACCCAGTACTTC | CASLWGTGRETQYF
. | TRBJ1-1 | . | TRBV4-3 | TGCGCCAGCAGCGGCCAACAGGGCACTGAAGCTTTCTTT | CASSGQQGTEAFF
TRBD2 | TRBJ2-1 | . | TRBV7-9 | TGTGCCAGCAGCTTAGGGGGGAGGGATGAGCAGTTCTTC | CASSLGGRDEQFF
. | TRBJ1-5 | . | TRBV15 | TGTGCCACCAGCAGAAAACCCTTGGACCGCGGAGGTAGCAATCAGCCCCAGCATTTT | CATSRKPLDRGGSNQPQHF
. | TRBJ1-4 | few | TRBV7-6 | TGTGCCAGCAGCGCCCAGACACGTACCAATGAAAAACTGTTTTTT | CASSAQTRTNEKLFF
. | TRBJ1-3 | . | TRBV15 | TGTGCCACCAGTATTTTTGGAAACACCATATATTTT | CATSIFGNTIYF
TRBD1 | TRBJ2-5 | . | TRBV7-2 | TGTGCCAGCAGCGTAAACAGGGGAAAAGAGACCCAGTACTTC | CASSVNRGKETQYF
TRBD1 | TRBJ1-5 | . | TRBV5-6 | TGTGCCAGCAGCTATCGGACAGGGGCCATCAATCAGCCCCAGCATTTT | CASSYRTGAINQPQHF
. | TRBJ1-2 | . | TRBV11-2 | TGTGCCAGCAGCGGAAGGGTCACGGGGAACCTCTATGGCTACACCTTC | CASSGRVTGNLYGYTF
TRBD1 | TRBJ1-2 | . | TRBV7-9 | TGTGCCAGCAGCGGACAGGGCTATGGCTACACCTTC | CASSGQGYGYTF
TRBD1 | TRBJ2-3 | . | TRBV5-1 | TGCGCCAGCAGGGGACAGAACACAGATACGCAGTATTTT | CASRGQNTDTQYF
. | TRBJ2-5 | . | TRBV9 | TGTGCCAGCAGCCTATCCTCCCACTATCAAGAGACCCAGTACTTC | CASSLSSHYQETQYF
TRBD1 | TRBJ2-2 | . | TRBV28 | TGTGCCAGCAGTTCTCAAACAGGGGGTTACACCGGGGAGCTGTTTTTT | CASSSQTGGYTGELFF
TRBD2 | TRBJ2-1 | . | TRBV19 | TGTGCCAGTGTGCCGGGGGGGTCCTACAATGAGCAGTTCTTC | CASVPGGSYNEQFF
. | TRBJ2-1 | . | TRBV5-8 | TGTGCCAGCAGCTTAGTTTCGGGAGACAATGAGCAGTTCTTC | CASSLVSGDNEQFF
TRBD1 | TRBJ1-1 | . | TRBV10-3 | TGTGCCATCAATAGGGACAGGGGGGACACTGAAGCTTTCTTT | CAINRDRGDTEAFF
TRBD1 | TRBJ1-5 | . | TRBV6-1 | TGTGCCAGCAGCGAAGACAGGGGGCGCCTGAGGAGCAATCAGCCCCAGCATTTT | CASSEDRGRLRSNQPQHF
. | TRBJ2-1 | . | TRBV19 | TGTGCCAGTAGTATAAGCGAGTATGAGCAGTTCTTC | CASSISEYEQFF
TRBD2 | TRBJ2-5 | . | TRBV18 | TGTGCCAGCTCCACTGCGGGGGGCGAGACCCAGTACTTC | CASSTAGGETQYF
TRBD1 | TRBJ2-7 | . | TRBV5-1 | TGCGCCAGCAGCTCAGAAGGACAGGGCATCTCCTACGAGCAGTACTTC | CASSSEGQGISYEQYF
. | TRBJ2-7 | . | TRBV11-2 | TGTGCCAGCAGCTCACCCGACAGACCCTGGGAGCAGTACTTC | CASSSPDRPWEQYF
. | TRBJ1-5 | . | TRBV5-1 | TGCGCCAGCAGCTTGGGGGGGCAAGAGCAGCCCCAGCATTTT | CASSLGGQEQPQHF
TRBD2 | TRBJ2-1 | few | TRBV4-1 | TGCGCCAGCAGGATGGGACTAGCGGGGAACAATGAGCAGTTCTTC | CASRMGLAGNNEQFF
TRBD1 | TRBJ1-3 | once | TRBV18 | TGTGCCAGCTCAACACCCTCGGGACAGTTAAACACCATATATTTT | CASSTPSGQLNTIYF
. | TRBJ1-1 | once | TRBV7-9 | TGTGCCAGCAGCCCCGGAAGTTGGTTGGAGACTGAAGCTTTCTTT | CASSPGSWLETEAFF
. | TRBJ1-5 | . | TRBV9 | TGTGCCAGCAGTCGCTCCGACCAGGGGTATCAGCCCCAGCATTTT | CASSRSDQGYQPQHF
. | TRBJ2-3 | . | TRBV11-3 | TGTGCCAGCAGCCGAACAGGGTTTAGCACAGATACGCAGTATTTT | CASSRTGFSTDTQYF
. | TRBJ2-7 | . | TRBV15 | TGTGCCACCAGCAGAGATTCGGGGTACGAGCAGTACTTC | CATSRDSGYEQYF
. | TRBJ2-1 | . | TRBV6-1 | TGTGCCAGCAGATACGGGTCACTCAATGAGCAGTTCTTC | CASRYGSLNEQFF
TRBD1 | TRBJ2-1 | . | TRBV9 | TGTGCCAGCAGCCCCCAGGGACAGTTAGGGAATGAGCAGTTCTTC | CASSPQGQLGNEQFF
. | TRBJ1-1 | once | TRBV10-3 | TGTGCCATCAGCTTTGGGGGGGCTAACACCGAAGCTTTCTTT | CAISFGGANTEAFF
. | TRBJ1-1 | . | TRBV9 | TGTGCCAGCAGCGCGACAGGGAACACTGAAGCTTTCTTT | CASSATGNTEAFF
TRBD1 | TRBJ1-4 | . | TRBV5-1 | TGCGCCAGCAGCTTGGCCCTGGGACAGGGGCGACAGGGTGAAAAACTGTTTTTT | CASSLALGQGRQGEKLFF
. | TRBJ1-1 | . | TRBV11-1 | TGTGCCAGCAGCTTCCGAGCCACGGACACTGAAGCTTTCTTT | CASSFRATDTEAFF
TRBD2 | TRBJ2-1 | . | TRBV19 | TGTGCCAGTACCCACCTAGCGGGGGGGCCGGATGAGCAGTTCTTC | CASTHLAGGPDEQFF
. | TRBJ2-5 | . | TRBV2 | TGTGCCAGCAGTCCTAGACTGGGTGAGACCCAGTACTTC | CASSPRLGETQYF
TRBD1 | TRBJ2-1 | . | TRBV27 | TGTGCCAGCACTCGGACAGGGGCTTTCAATGAGCAGTTCTTC | CASTRTGAFNEQFF
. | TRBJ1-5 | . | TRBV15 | TGTGCCACCAGCAGAAAGGGCAGGGGTAGCAATCAGCCCCAGCATTTT | CATSRKGRGSNQPQHF
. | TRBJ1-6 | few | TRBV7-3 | TGTGCCAGCAGCTTAAACCCACTGGGCAATTCACCCCTCCACTTT | CASSLNPLGNSPLHF
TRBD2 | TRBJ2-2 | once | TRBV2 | TGTGCCAGCAACCCCTCAGCGGGGCTTGGCGGGGAGCTGTTTTTT | CASNPSAGLGGELFF
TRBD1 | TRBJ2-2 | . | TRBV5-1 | TGCGCCAGCAGCAGTACCGGGACAGGGGTTGGGGAGCTGTTTTTT | CASSSTGTGVGELFF
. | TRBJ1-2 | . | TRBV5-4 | TGTGCCAGCAGCTCCATAAGCCCGAGCTATGGCTACACCTTC | CASSSISPSYGYTF
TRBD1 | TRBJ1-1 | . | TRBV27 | TGTGCCAGCAGGGACAGGGGGCAGATCACTGAAGCTTTCTTT | CASRDRGQITEAFF
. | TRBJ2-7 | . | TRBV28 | TGTGCCAGCCAAGGGGCTTTTAGCGGCCTCTCCTACGAGCAGTACTTC | CASQGAFSGLSYEQYF
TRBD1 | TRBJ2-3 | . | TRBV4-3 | TGCGCCAGCAGCTCCAGGGGGCGCACAGATACGCAGTATTTT | CASSSRGRTDTQYF
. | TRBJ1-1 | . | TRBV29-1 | TGCAGCGGTGGAGGGAGGGGCACTGAAGCTTTCTTT | CSGGGRGTEAFF
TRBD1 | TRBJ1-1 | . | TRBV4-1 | TGCGCCAGCAGCCAAGCGTCGTGGACAGGGGGAGAAGCTTTCTTT | CASSQASWTGGEAFF
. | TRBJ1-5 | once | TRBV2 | TGTGCCAGCAGTCAAGCTTATAGCAATCAGCCCCAGCATTTT | CASSQAYSNQPQHF
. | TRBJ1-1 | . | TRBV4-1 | TGCGCCAGCAGCCTTTTACGGGGATTGAACACTGAAGCTTTCTTT | CASSLLRGLNTEAFF
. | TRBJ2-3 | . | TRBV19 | TGTGCCAGTAGCCCGAGCAACACAGATACGCAGTATTTT | CASSPSNTDTQYF
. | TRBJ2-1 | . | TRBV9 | TGTGCCAGCAGCGCTTCATTGAGCTCCTACAATGAGCAGTTCTTC | CASSASLSSYNEQFF
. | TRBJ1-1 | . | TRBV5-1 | TGCGCCAGCAGCCTGGAGGGGCCGAGCGCTTTCTTT | CASSLEGPSAFF